Described below is a single T cell receptor (beta chain) sequence and its context. This record comes from a study of T cells in Graves' hyperthyroidism and ophthalmopathy. Exclusion followed for patients with uncontrolled infection, other autoimmune disease, pregnancy or lactation. RNA transcripts yielded amplified TCR beta CDR3 regions. An initial round of RT-PCR targeting the TCR CDR3 relied on the HTBI primer set. TCRdb re-called the multiplex PCR reads through MiXCR, storing one row per CDR3 protein. The sample contains a few hundred thousand distinct CDR3 sequences, roughly 18% of which appear only once. Germline loops: CDR1 MNHNS, CDR2 SASEGT. The V and J ends lost 8 bases and 5 bases, in that order; junction bases with no gene match: 11. This CDR3 contains 15 residues.

This receptor was obtained from a man aged 18 to 30 with Graves' ophthalmopathy. The sequenced sample consisted of blood. The chain links TRBV6-1 to TRBJ2-1, with 8 nucleotides matching TRBD1. Here the CDR3 DNA reads TGTGCCAGCTCCCCTCCTCGGACAGGGAACAATGAGCAGTTCTTC. It translates to CASSPPRTGNNEQFF.